A single sample gave rise to the 17 T cell receptor beta chains below, sequenced in a study of CD8 T cells in Susac syndrome. An input of 0.5 to 1 ug of RNA was subjected to reverse transcription using random hexamers. Each CDR3 protein is one row after TCRdb ran MiXCR on the immunoSEQ multiplex PCR reads. Among some 400,000 distinct CDR3 sequences listed, more than 70% were seen once. Sequencing input: CD8+ T cells from PBMCs. Receptor source: a human donor with multiple sclerosis.

Regarding this clonotype: Without the conserved terminal phenylalanine or tryptophan, this CDR3 likely stems from a read error. The J gene is TRBJ2-7, the V gene TRBV5-6; D gene uncertain. The V end was cut by 1 base, the J end by 0 bases, with 8 bases between. The CDR3 runs 14 residues. Germline CDR1 is SGHDT and CDR2 is YYEEEE. CDR3 DNA: TGTGCCAGCAGCTTGATTACGTTCTCCTACGAGCAGTACCTC. This gives the protein CASSLITFSYEQYL.

This CDR3 is CAIMGTNPDTQYF. The CDR3 bases are TGCGCCATCATGGGGACTAACCCAGATACGCAGTATTTT. The chain combines TRBV10-2 with TRBJ2-3; the match to TRBD2 covers 7 bases. J was trimmed by 4 bases and V by 10 bases; bases with no gene match: 8. The CDR3 runs to 13 residues. CDR1 is WSHSY and CDR2 is SAAADI in the germline V gene.

The V call is TRBV30, the J call TRBJ2-7; 7 nucleotides align to TRBD2. J gave up 3 bases and V 4 bases, and 6 bases lay outside the gene matches. From germline, CDR1 is GTSNPN and CDR2 SVGIG (reference sequence). This CDR3 region has 13 residues. The CDR3 DNA reads as TGTGCCTGGACGGGCGGGGGACTCTACGAGCAGTACTTC. Protein product: CAWTGGGLYEQYF.

The chain links TRBV10-3 to TRBJ2-5; 12 bases agree with TRBD1. There are 16 residues in the CDR3. The V and J ends lost 10 bases and 4 bases, in that order; junction bases with no gene match: 13. Per the germline V gene, CDR1 is ENHRY and CDR2 is SYGVKD. CDR3: CATRPGQGAPGETQYF. CDR3 bases: TGTGCCACCCGCCCGGGACAGGGGGCACCCGGAGAGACCCAGTACTTC.

The genes are TRBV7-4 and TRBJ2-5, with 7 nucleotides matching TRBD1. CDR1 SGHVT and CDR2 SQSDAQ come from the germline V gene. The CDR3 runs 13 residues. V lost 10 bases, J lost 2 bases, and 7 bases stayed unmatched. The CDR3 is CATQRGQQETQYF. The CDR3 DNA follows: TGTGCCACCCAAAGGGGGCAGCAAGAGACCCAGTACTTC.

This chain links TRBV7-9 with TRBJ2-5; D might be TRBD1 or TRBD2, each matching 5 bases. V gave up 3 bases and J gave up 3 bases, with 14 bases separating them. Germline CDR1 and CDR2: SEHNR and FQNEAQ (reference sequence). This CDR3 has 15 amino acids. The CDR3 protein is CASSFRDLGEETQYF. In nucleotides, the CDR3 is TGTGCCAGCAGCTTCAGGGATCTGGGGGAAGAGACCCAGTACTTC.

The chain carries TRBV15 and TRBJ2-6; weak D call: TRBD1 (6 bases). The germline V and J ends were trimmed by 2 bases and 3 bases, with 14 bases remaining between them. CDR3 length: 17 residues. Germline V lookup: CDR1 LNHNV, CDR2 YYDKDF (reference sequence). The CDR3 bases are TGTGCCACCAGCAGAACAGGGTGGGCTGGTGGGGCCAACGTCCTGACTTTC. This translates into CATSRTGWAGGANVLTF.

The chain recombines TRBV6-5 with TRBJ2-7; 9 bases are shared with TRBD2. The trim removed 0 bases at V and 5 bases at J, leaving 11 bases unmatched. CDR1 is MNHEY and CDR2 is SVGAGI in the germline V gene. The CDR3 spans 17 residues. The CDR3 DNA reads as TGTGCCAGCAGTTACTCCTCTCCCCTAGCGGGGAGACACGAGCAGTACTTC. This gives the protein CASSYSSPLAGRHEQYF.

The rearrangement links TRBV9 to TRBJ2-3; 9 bases agree with TRBD2. This CDR3 has 15 amino acids. Germline V gives CDR1 SGDLS, CDR2 YYNGEE. V dropped 0 bases and J dropped 5; count of bases not matched to a gene: 4. The DNA of the CDR3 is TGTGCCAGCAGCGTAGACCTAGCGGGATTAGATACGCAGTATTTT. As protein: CASSVDLAGLDTQYF.

Only one count was recorded for this clonotype. The chain recombines TRBV3-1 with TRBJ1-5; TRBD1 agrees at 7 bases. CDR3 length equals 17 residues. Germline-derived CDR1 and CDR2 are LGHDT and YNNKEL (reference sequence). V shed 4 bases, J shed 3 bases, and the junction held 12 bases outside the gene matches. The DNA for the CDR3 is TGTGCCAGCAGCCGGGGGAGACAGGGTAGTAACAATCAGCCCCAGCATTTT. Amino acid sequence: CASSRGRQGSNNQPQHF.

The V gene is TRBV10-3, the J gene TRBJ1-1, with D hard to call. The CDR3 contains 12 residues. Between the trimmed V and J ends, which lost 9 bases and 1 base, there was a span of 9 bases. CDR1 ENHRY and CDR2 SYGVKD come from the germline V gene. In nucleotides, the CDR3 is TGTGCCATTTTAATCGGGAACACTGAAGCTTTCTTT. Protein product: CAILIGNTEAFF.

The chain links TRBV27 to TRBJ1-1, with TRBD1 identical over 10 bases. Germline CDR1 MNHEY, CDR2 SMNVEV (reference sequence). Losses at the gene ends were 6 bases for V and 2 bases for J; bases not matched to a gene: 9. CDR3 length equals 16 residues. The CDR3 region has the DNA TGTGCCAGCAGCCCACTCGGGACAGGGGTCAACACTGAAGCTTTCTTT. Translation gives CASSPLGTGVNTEAFF.

The rearrangement links TRBV7-6 to TRBJ1-3; D remains ambiguous. CDR3 length: 13 amino acids. Germline CDR1 reads SGHVS; CDR2 reads FNYEAQ. V was clipped by 1 base and J by 4 bases, with 5 bases between them. Here the CDR3 reads CASSLERGNTIYF. The DNA for the CDR3 is TGTGCCAGCAGCTTAGAGAGAGGAAACACCATATATTTT.

V usage is TRBV30 and J usage is TRBJ1-4; D is unclear. The germline V and J ends were trimmed by 3 bases and 7 bases, with 12 bases remaining between them. The CDR3 contains 13 residues. Germline CDR1 reads GTSNPN; CDR2 reads SVGIG (reference sequence). The CDR3 here is CAWSPPASEKLFF. CDR3 coding DNA: TGTGCCTGGAGCCCCCCGGCAAGTGAAAAACTGTTTTTT.

V is TRBV7-8 and J is TRBJ2-1; D possibly corresponds to TRBD1 (7 bases). Trimming removed 1 base from V and 7 bases from J, with 17 bases in between. The CDR3 covers 16 residues. Germline CDR1 reads SGHVS; CDR2 reads FQNEAQ. The CDR3 spells CASSLVGAGGGNEQFF. DNA of the CDR3: TGTGCCAGCAGCTTAGTTGGTGCAGGGGGAGGTAATGAGCAGTTCTTC.

The rearrangement links TRBV10-3 to TRBJ2-1; D is unresolved. The germline V gene has CDR1 ENHRY and CDR2 SYGVKD. The CDR3 consists of 13 residues. Trimming cost V 9 bases and J 1 base, with 10 bases left between them. The CDR3 DNA sequence: TGTGCCATAAGGACGGAGTCCTACAATGAGCAGTTCTTC. Its translation: CAIRTESYNEQFF.

The chain carries TRBV2 and TRBJ2-5; 7 bases align to TRBD2. The CDR3 is 16 residues long. Germline loops: CDR1 SNHLY, CDR2 FYNNEI. The J segment lost 2 bases and the V segment lost 9 bases, leaving 15 bases of the junction unmatched. The CDR3: CASRGLAEGLQETQYF. CDR3 DNA: TGTGCCAGTAGAGGGCTAGCGGAGGGCCTACAAGAGACCCAGTACTTC.